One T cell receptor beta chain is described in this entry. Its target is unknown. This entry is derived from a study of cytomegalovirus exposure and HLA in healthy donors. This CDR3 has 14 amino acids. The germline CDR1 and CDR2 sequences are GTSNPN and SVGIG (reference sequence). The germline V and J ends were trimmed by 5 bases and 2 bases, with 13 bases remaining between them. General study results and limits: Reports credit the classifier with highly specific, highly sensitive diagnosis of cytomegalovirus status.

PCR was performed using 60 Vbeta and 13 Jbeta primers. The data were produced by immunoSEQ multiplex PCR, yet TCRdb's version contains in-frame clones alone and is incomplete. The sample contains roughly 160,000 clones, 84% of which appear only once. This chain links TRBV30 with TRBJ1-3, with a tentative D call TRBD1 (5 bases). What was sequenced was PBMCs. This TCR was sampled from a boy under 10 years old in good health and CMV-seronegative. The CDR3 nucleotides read TGTGCCTGGGAGGCAGGGAACGCTGGAAACACCATATATTTT. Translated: CAWEAGNAGNTIYF.